Sequencing of this T cell receptor beta chain was carried out in a study of human T cells and chemical hapten exposure. Time point described: patch test 1, 2 weeks after DPC sensitization. Treatment described: therapeutic diphenylcyclopropenone sensitization with weekly scalp DPC. Whole blood that had not been fractionated was the source of extracted total RNA. TCRdb re-called the RACE reads with MiXCR, one entry per CDR3 protein. The sample lists under 200,000 distinct CDR3 sequences, approximately 15% occurring once. Trimming left V 3 bases short and J 7 bases short, with 10 bases between. Germline CDR1 and CDR2: MGHDK and SYGVNS. The CDR3 spans 13 residues.

The specimen was whole blood, collected in connection with sensitization to the hapten diphenylcyclopropenone (DPC). The TCR comes from a woman in her twenties or thirties with alopecia areata. Some clones in this sample may be carry-over from other donors' samples. The gene calls are TRBV25-1 and TRBJ1-5, with D possibly matching TRBD1 (5 bases). The CDR3 bases are TGTGCCAGCAGTGACTGGGGCGAACAGCCCCAGCATTTT. Translated, it gives CASSDWGEQPQHF. Supplemented by reference TRBV25-1 and TRBJ1-5, the full variable domain reads EADIYQTPRYLVIGTGKKITLECSQTMGHDKMYWYQQDPGMELHLIHYSYGVNSTEKGDLSSESTVSRIRTEHFPLTLESARPSHTSQYLCASSDWGEQPQHFGDGTRLSIL.